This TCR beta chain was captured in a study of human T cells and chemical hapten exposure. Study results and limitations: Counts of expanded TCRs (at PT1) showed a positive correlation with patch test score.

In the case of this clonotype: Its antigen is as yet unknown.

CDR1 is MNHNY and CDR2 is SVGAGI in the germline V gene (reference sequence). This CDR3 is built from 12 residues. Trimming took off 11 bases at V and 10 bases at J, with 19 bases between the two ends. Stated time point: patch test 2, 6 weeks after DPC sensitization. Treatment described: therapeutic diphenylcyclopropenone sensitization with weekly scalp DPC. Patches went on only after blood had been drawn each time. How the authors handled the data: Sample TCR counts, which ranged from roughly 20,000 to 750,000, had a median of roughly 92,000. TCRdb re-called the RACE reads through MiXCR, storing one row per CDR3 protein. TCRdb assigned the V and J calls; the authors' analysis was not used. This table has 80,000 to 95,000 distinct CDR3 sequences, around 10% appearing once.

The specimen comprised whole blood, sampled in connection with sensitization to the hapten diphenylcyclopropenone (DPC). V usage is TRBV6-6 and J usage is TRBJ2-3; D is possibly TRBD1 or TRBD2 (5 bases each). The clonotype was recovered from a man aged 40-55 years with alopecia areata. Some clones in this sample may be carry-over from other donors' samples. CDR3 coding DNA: TGTGCCGCCGGCGAAGGGACCTCGTCGCAGTATTTT. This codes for CAAGEGTSSQYF.